This TCR beta chain was found in a study of blood T cell repertoires in COVID-19. About the study: Spain, Italy and the United States supplied samples that represented acute and convalescent COVID-19. The analysed material was cDNA or gDNA that came from T cells, B-cell-depleted T cells, or PBMCs.

As processed by the authors: Cell counts per sample came from amplifying reference gene primers. Profiled with immunoSEQ multiplex PCR; TCRdb holds only in-frame clones, not every one. The D gene and trimming were derived from the DNA, and the V and J assignments and clone size from that table. The sample shows roughly 150,000 clones, 70% to 85% of them seen only once. Germline values: CDR1 SGHDN, CDR2 FVKESK. The CDR3 loop spans 16 amino acids. V was pared by 4 bases and J by 4 bases, with 11 bases of the junction left unmatched. The gene calls are TRBV14 and TRBJ2-3, with TRBD2 matching over 7 bases. Sample: peripheral blood. This receptor was obtained from a woman between 50 and 59 years old in a cohort sampled during active or convalescent COVID-19. Here the CDR3 reads CASSRVWAGVADTQYF. The CDR3 nucleotides read TGTGCCAGCAGCCGCGTCTGGGCGGGGGTAGCAGATACGCAGTATTTT.